What follows is one TCR beta chain and its context. What it binds is unknown. This sample was taken from a study of vaccination and CD4 T cells after COVID-19. Treatment in this sample: roughly 10-day PBMC culture with coronavirus spike peptide pools or control peptides (ViraFEST assay). T cells were expanded with peptide pools, and expanded clonotypes were identified by TCR sequencing. Peptide pools at about 9.7 ug/ml, together with roughly 10 IU/ml IL-2, were added to cultures of about 2 million PBMCs per well. CD4+ T cells that had been cultured provided DNA sequenced with the Oncomine TCR Beta short-read assay. TCRdb processed the PCR reads anew with MiXCR; each CDR3 protein has one entry. Of over 20,000 distinct CDR3 sequences listed, 50% to 65% are singletons. Study conclusions and caveats: Spike mono-reactivity held for 304 of 307 vaccine-specific clones in convalescent patients.

In germline, CDR1 is MNHNS, CDR2 SASEGT. Deletions cut 5 bases from V and 2 bases from J, with 13 bases between. The CDR3 loop spans 14 amino acids. Sequenced sample: CD4+ T cells from blood, cultured in vitro. The TCR originated in a human donor who had recovered from COVID-19. This chain links TRBV6-1 with TRBJ2-7; D ambiguous. Here the CDR3 DNA reads TGTGCCAGCAGTACACCGGGTCTCGCCTACGAGCAGTACTTC. Its protein is CASSTPGLAYEQYF.